The T cell receptor beta chain described here comes from a study of human T cells and chemical hapten exposure. Overall study: Weekly scalp doses of diphenylcyclopropenone were given to patients during the roughly 23-week study. A patient group, mainly female, showed alopecia areata, totalis or universalis.

The library tagged each cDNA molecule with unique molecular identifiers. TCRdb called the RACE reads again in MiXCR, with one record for every CDR3 protein. Of 85,000 to 95,000 distinct CDR3 sequences in the sample, 11% were seen once. Germline loops: CDR1 SGHTA, CDR2 FQGNSA. The CDR3 totals 15 residues. The V end lost 5 bases, the J end lost 4 bases, and 17 bases lay between the germline ends. The time point here: patch test 2, 6 weeks after DPC sensitization. Documented treatment: therapeutic diphenylcyclopropenone sensitization with weekly scalp DPC. Blood draws preceded each patch test application.

The chain carries TRBV7-2 and TRBJ2-5; tentatively, D is TRBD2 (6 bases). The sequences come from whole blood, collected in connection with sensitization to the hapten diphenylcyclopropenone (DPC). This sequence originates from a man aged 35 to 55 with alopecia areata. Some clones in this sample may be carry-over from other donors' samples. Written as DNA, the CDR3 is TGTGCCAGCAGCATCCGGGACGGAGGGACAGAGACCCAGTACTTC. Protein: CASSIRDGGTETQYF. The full variable domain, its missing parts supplied by reference TRBV7-2 and TRBJ2-5, is GAGVSQSPSNKVTEKGKDVELRCDPISGHTALYWYRQSLGQGLEFLIYFQGNSAPDKSGLPSDRFSAERTGGSVSTLTIQRTQQEDSAVYLCASSIRDGGTETQYFGPGTRLLVL.